The sequence of this T cell receptor (beta chain) was determined in a study of blood T cell repertoires in COVID-19. Study context: Acute-phase and convalescent COVID-19 samples originated in the United States, Italy and Spain.

Repertoires were generated with immunoSEQ multiplex PCR, while TCRdb's copy carries only in-frame clones and drops some. The table lists 290,000 or so clones, around 87% of them singletons. This clone was found once. Sample: peripheral blood. The TCR was taken from a man aged 65 to 85 with acute or convalescent COVID-19.

The CDR3 DNA reads TGTGCCAGTAGTCCCGCAGACAGGGGTCCACGAGAGTACGAGCAGTACTTC. This gives the protein CASSPADRGPREYEQYF. V and J are TRBV19 and TRBJ2-7, with 8 bases matching TRBD1. The V gene end was trimmed by 5 bases and the J gene end by 4 bases; junction bases not matched to a gene: 16. The CDR3 totals 17 residues. The germline gives CDR1 LNHDA, CDR2 SQIVND (reference sequence).